The entry below describes one TCR beta chain. Sequencing targeted TCR beta in blood CD8+ and CD4+ T cells. Healthy donors, matched for age and sex, constituted the control group. This sample was included in a study of CD8 T cells in Susac syndrome. An amount of RNA that ranged from about 0.45 to 1 ug was reverse transcribed with random hexamers. TCRdb reprocessed the immunoSEQ multiplex PCR reads with MiXCR, giving one entry per CDR3 protein. The sample holds approximately 110,000 distinct CDR3 sequences, about 95% seen once. CDR3 length: 15 amino acids. Germline trimming cut 7 bases from V and 6 bases from J; bases unmatched to any gene: 12. Germline V gives CDR1 SQVTM, CDR2 ANQGSEA.

The sample was CD4+ T cells from PBMCs. The clonotype originates from a human donor in good health. V usage is TRBV29-1 and J usage is TRBJ2-1, with 10 bases fitting TRBD2. The CDR3 protein is CSARIPSGSRNEQFF. The DNA for the CDR3 is TGCAGCGCCCGAATCCCTAGCGGGAGCCGCAATGAGCAGTTCTTC.